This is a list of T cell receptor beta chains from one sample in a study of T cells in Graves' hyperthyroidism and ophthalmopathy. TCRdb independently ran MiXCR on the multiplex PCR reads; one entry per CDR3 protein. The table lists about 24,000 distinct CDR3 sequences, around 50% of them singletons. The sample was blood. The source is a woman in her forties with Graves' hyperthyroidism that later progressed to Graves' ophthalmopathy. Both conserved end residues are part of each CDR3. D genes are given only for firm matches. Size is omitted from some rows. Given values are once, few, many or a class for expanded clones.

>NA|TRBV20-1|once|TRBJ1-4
CSASEATNEKLFF
TGCAGTGCTAGTGAGGCAACTAATGAAAAACTGTTTTTT
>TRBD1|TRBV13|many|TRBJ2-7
CASSLRRKGATHLYEQYF
TGTGCCAGCAGCCTCCGCCGCAAGGGGGCGACCCACCTCTACGAGCAGTACTTC
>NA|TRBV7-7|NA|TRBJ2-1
CASSFEVGSNEQFF
TGTGCTAGCAGCTTCGAGGTCGGGTCCAATGAGCAGTTCTTC
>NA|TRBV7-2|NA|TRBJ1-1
CASSLAGTRNTEAFF
TGTGCCAGCAGCTTAGCCGGCACCAGGAACACTGAAGCTTTCTTT
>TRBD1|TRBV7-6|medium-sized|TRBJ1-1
CASSLGQLANTEAFF
TGTGCCAGCAGCTTGGGACAGCTTGCGAACACTGAAGCTTTCTTT
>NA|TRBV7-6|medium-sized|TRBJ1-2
CASSLLFGRAEGGYTF
TGTGCCAGCAGCTTACTTTTCGGCAGAGCTGAGGGTGGCTACACCTTC
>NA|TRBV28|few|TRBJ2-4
CATRADILAKNIQYF
TGTGCCACGAGGGCGGATATTCTAGCCAAAAACATTCAGTACTTC
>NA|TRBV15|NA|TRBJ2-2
CATRTVGDTGELFF
TGTGCCACCAGGACGGTGGGCGACACCGGGGAGCTGTTTTTT
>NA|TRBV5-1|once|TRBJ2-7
CASSLQGTYEQYF
TGCGCCAGCAGCTTGCAGGGCACCTACGAGCAGTACTTC
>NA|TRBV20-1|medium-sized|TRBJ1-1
CSASSGFSTEAFF
TGCAGTGCTAGTTCAGGGTTTAGCACTGAAGCTTTCTTT
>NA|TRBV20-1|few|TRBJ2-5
CSANSRAIGETQYF
TGCAGTGCTAACAGCCGGGCCATCGGAGAGACCCAGTACTTC
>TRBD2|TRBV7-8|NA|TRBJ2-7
CASSFASGSYEQYF
TGTGCCAGCAGCTTCGCTAGCGGGAGTTACGAGCAGTACTTC
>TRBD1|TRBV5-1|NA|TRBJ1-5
CASSLLGGTYEHF
TGCGCCAGCAGCTTGTTAGGGGGCACCTACGAGCATTTT
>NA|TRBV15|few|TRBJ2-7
CATSSAYRAEQYF
TGTGCCACCAGCAGCGCTTACAGGGCTGAGCAGTACTTC
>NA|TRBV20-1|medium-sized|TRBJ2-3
CSARPAVSTDTQYF
TGCAGTGCTAGACCAGCCGTAAGCACAGATACGCAGTATTTT
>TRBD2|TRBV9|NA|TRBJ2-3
CASSGAGGGDTQYF
TGTGCCAGCAGCGGCGCGGGAGGAGGGGATACGCAGTATTTT
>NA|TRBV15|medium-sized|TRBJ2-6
CATSRDSSTGANVLTF
TGTGCCACCAGCAGGGACAGTTCGACTGGGGCCAACGTCCTGACTTTC
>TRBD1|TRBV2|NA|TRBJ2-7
CASTAQGDYEQYF
TGTGCCAGCACCGCACAGGGGGACTACGAGCAGTACTTC
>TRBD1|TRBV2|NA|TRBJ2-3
CASSPTGGADTQYF
TGTGCCAGCAGTCCAACAGGGGGCGCAGATACGCAGTATTTT
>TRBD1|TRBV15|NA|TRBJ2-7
CATRDGAGGHEQYF
TGTGCCACCAGGGACGGGGCAGGGGGCCACGAGCAGTACTTC
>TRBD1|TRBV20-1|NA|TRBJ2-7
CSATIYPGQVAYEQYF
TGCAGTGCTACAATTTACCCGGGACAGGTGGCCTACGAGCAGTACTTC
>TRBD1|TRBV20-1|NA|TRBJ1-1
CRGTGPNTEAFF
TGCAGGGGGACAGGGCCTAACACTGAAGCTTTCTTT
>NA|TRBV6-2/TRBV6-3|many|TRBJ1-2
CASSYSWQATYGYTF
TGTGCCAGCAGTTACTCGTGGCAGGCGACCTATGGCTACACCTTC
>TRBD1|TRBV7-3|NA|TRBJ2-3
CASSLTGGGTDTQYF
TGTGCCAGCAGCTTAACAGGGGGCGGAACAGATACGCAGTATTTT
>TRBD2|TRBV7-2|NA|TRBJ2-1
CASSKPGLAWDEQFF
TGTGCCAGCAGCAAGCCGGGACTAGCGTGGGATGAGCAGTTCTTC
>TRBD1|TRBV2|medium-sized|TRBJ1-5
CASSDDRGQPQHF
TGTGCCAGCAGTGATGACAGGGGGCAGCCCCAGCATTTT
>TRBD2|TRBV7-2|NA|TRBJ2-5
CAISLELAQYQETQYF
TGTGCCATCAGCTTAGAACTAGCGCAGTACCAAGAGACCCAGTATTTC
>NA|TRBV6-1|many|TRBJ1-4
CASSDSRGLEKLFF
TGTGCCAGCAGTGATTCCAGGGGCTTGGAGAAACTGTTTTTT
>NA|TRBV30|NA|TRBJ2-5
CAWSTSGACGTQYF
TGTGCCTGGAGTACCTCGGGAGCGTGCGGGACCCAGTACTTC
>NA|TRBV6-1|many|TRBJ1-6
CASSPYNSPLHF
TGTGCCAGCAGTCCCTATAATTCACCCCTCCACTTT
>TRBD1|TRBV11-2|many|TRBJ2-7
CASSFGTGDYEQYF
TGTGCCAGCAGCTTTGGGACAGGGGACTACGAGCAGTACTTC
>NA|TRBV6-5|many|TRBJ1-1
CASNRDSSTEAFF
TGTGCCAGCAATCGGGACTCGAGCACTGAAGCTTTCTTT
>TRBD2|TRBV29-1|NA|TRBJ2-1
CSVGGSGRHYNEQFF
TGCAGCGTCGGCGGGAGCGGGAGACACTACAATGAGCAGTTCTTC
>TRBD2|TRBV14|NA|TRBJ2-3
CACSRGVFPTDTQYF
TGTGCCTGCAGCCGGGGGGTCTTCCCCACAGATACACAGTATTTT
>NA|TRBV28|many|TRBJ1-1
CASTTWRMNTEAFF
TGTGCCAGCACTACATGGCGGATGAACACTGAAGCTTTCTTT
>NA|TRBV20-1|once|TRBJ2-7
CSARAYFAGEQYF
TGCAGTGCTAGAGCCTACTTCGCCGGGGAGCAGTACTTC
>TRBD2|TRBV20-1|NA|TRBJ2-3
CSAVTSGRVDTQYF
TGCAGTGCGGTAACTAGCGGTCGGGTAGATACGCAGTATTTT
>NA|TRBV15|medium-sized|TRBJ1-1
CATSRDLRNTEAFF
TGTGCCACCAGCAGAGATCTAAGGAACACTGAAGCTTTCTTT
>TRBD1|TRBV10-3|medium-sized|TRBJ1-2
CAITGQGAEYGYTF
TGTGCCATCACCGGACAGGGGGCAGAGTATGGCTACACCTTC
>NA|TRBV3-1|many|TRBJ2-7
CASTTRGYEQYF
TGTGCCAGCACCACTCGGGGCTACGAGCAGTACTTC
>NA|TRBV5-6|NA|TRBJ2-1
CASSLGVEDEQFF
TGTGCCAGCAGCTTGGGGGTCGAAGATGAGCAGTTCTTC
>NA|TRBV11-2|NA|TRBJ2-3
CASSLEGGTGTDTQYF
TGTGCCAGCAGCTTAGAGGGCGGGACGGGCACAGATACGCAGTATTTT
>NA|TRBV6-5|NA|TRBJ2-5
CASSQGGAGGETQYF
TGTGCCAGCAGCCAAGGGGGAGCCGGAGGGGAGACCCAGTACTTC
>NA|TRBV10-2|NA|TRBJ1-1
CASSDHVAVNTEAFF
TGCGCCAGCAGTGATCATGTGGCGGTGAACACTGAAGCTTTCTTT
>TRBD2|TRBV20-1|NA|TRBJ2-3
CSATRGRSGDTQYF
TGCAGTGCGACCCGCGGGAGATCAGGAGATACGCAGTATTTT
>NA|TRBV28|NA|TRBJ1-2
CASSLGQGNYDYTF
TGTGCCAGCAGTTTAGGTCAGGGCAACTATGACTACACCTTC
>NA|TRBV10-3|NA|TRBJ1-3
CAIGITQGSGNTIYF
TGTGCCATCGGAATAACGCAAGGGTCTGGAAACACCATATATTTT
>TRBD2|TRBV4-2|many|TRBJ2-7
CASSQTSGSSYEQYF
TGTGCCAGCAGCCAAACTAGCGGGAGCTCCTACGAGCAGTACTTC
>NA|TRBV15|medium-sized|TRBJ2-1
CATSREGVNEQFF
TGTGCCACCAGCAGAGAAGGAGTGAATGAGCAGTTCTTC
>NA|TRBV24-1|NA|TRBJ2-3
CATSEWHKTSTDTQYF
TGTGCCACCAGTGAGTGGCATAAAACTAGCACAGATACGCAGTATTTT
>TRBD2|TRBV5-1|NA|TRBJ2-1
CASSLAGGNYNEQFF
TGCGCCAGCAGCTTGGCGGGAGGCAACTACAATGAGCAGTTCTTC